This is a list of T cell receptor beta chains from one sample in a study of T cell repertoires in cytomegalovirus infection. TCRdb redid the calling of the reads with MiXCR, one entry per CDR3 protein. This table holds about 110,000 distinct CDR3 sequences, around 10% found once. Their antigens are not known. Sequenced sample: PBMCs, sequenced either directly or after in vitro stimulation (not recorded which). These receptors were obtained from a human donor in good health (CMV status not recorded). Some clones in this sample may be carry-over from other donors' samples. Each CDR3 is given without its conserved first and last residue.

J,V,CDR3
TRBJ2-1,TRBV6-2/TRBV6-3,ASNPSSGFGYNEQF
TRBJ2-2,TRBV27,ASSFRRGSSNTGELF
TRBJ2-1,TRBV28,ASSLGPNNEQF
TRBJ2-6,TRBV7-9,ASRREKSGANVLT
TRBJ1-2,TRBV28,ASSLGARQAYGYT
TRBJ1-2,TRBV7-9,ASSPRTAVNYGYT
TRBJ1-1,TRBV6-2/TRBV6-3,ASSSDSFNTEAF
TRBJ1-4,TRBV7-8,ASSLGLGKLF
TRBJ1-5,TRBV28,ASSFGGNQPQH
TRBJ2-1,TRBV4-1,ASSQPRDRVLAEQF
TRBJ2-5,TRBV20-1,SASAAKTQY
TRBJ2-5,TRBV12-3/TRBV12-4,ASSNSGLVPQETQY
TRBJ2-3,TRBV7-4,ASLVIRGRDTDTQY
TRBJ2-3,TRBV15,ATRNWDLPGSDTQY
TRBJ1-2,TRBV4-2,ASSQDFWEGLGRYT
TRBJ2-6,TRBV10-3,AIGEFWSGANVLT
TRBJ1-4,TRBV6-1,ASRGTPVNEKLF
TRBJ2-1,TRBV2,ASSPQGYNEQF
TRBJ2-3,TRBV11-3,ASSPLSLLAGDPDTQY
TRBJ2-1,TRBV7-2,ASSLAEKIWEQF
TRBJ2-3,TRBV28,ASSFHREADTQY
TRBJ2-1,TRBV5-5,ASSPEGNPYNEQF
TRBJ2-2,TRBV10-3,AISEFRTTTGELF
TRBJ2-1,TRBV5-4,ASSKGQVDEQF
TRBJ2-5,TRBV7-9,ASSSRGEETQY
TRBJ2-5,TRBV29-1,SVESSIGETQY
TRBJ1-3,TRBV5-8,ASSLDPLVPGNTIY
TRBJ1-2,TRBV7-2,ASRQSGAYGYT
TRBJ2-5,TRBV7-2,ASSPRNAETQY
TRBJ2-1,TRBV7-2,ASSLVVSAEQF
TRBJ1-2,TRBV7-2,ASSWRGQGHDGYT